A selection of T cell receptor beta chains follows, all from one sample in a study of shared clonotypes between healthy human individuals. Profiled with immunoSEQ multiplex PCR; TCRdb holds only in-frame clones, not every one. The sample records 2,500,000 or so clones, less than 95% being singletons. The sequencing input was naive CD4+ T cells from PBMCs. These receptors were obtained from a man aged 18 to 29 in good health. Some clones in this sample may be carry-over from other donors' samples. Each CDR3 is given with its conserved first and last residue. Each record gives: clone size, J gene, V gene, D gene, CDR3 DNA, CDR3 protein. A D gene is named only where the DNA matches it firmly. Rows may omit the clone size; those that give it use once, few, many or a size class.

clone size: NA; J gene: TRBJ1-1; V gene: TRBV10-1; D gene: NA; CDR3 DNA: TGCGCCAGCAGTGACCAAGGGTTTATGAACACTGAAGCTTTCTTT; CDR3 protein: CASSDQGFMNTEAFF
clone size: NA; J gene: TRBJ2-3; V gene: TRBV4-3; D gene: TRBD1; CDR3 DNA: TGCGCCAGCAGCCAAGATTCGACAGGGGCCAGCACAGATACGCAGTATTTT; CDR3 protein: CASSQDSTGASTDTQYF
clone size: NA; J gene: TRBJ2-7; V gene: TRBV28; D gene: NA; CDR3 DNA: TGTGCCAGCAGTTCTCCCGGGGAAGCCTACGAGCAGTACTTC; CDR3 protein: CASSSPGEAYEQYF
clone size: NA; J gene: TRBJ1-3; V gene: TRBV21-1; D gene: NA; CDR3 DNA: TGTGCCAGCAGCTCTAAGGGGTCGACAGGAGTAGAAAACACCATATATTTT; CDR3 protein: CASSSKGSTGVENTIYF
clone size: NA; J gene: TRBJ1-1; V gene: TRBV27; D gene: TRBD1; CDR3 DNA: TGTGCCAGCAGTTTATGGGCCAGGGGGGCGGGAGGGACTGAAGCTTTCTTT; CDR3 protein: CASSLWARGAGGTEAFF
clone size: NA; J gene: TRBJ2-2; V gene: TRBV6-4; D gene: NA; CDR3 DNA: TGTGCCAGCAGTGCAGCACGGGAGAACACCGGGGAGCTGTTTTTT; CDR3 protein: CASSAARENTGELFF
clone size: NA; J gene: TRBJ2-7; V gene: TRBV30; D gene: TRBD2; CDR3 DNA: TGTGCCTGGAGCGATGGGCTAGCGGGTCACCACGAGCAGTACTTC; CDR3 protein: CAWSDGLAGHHEQYF
clone size: NA; J gene: TRBJ1-3; V gene: TRBV28; D gene: NA; CDR3 DNA: TGTGCCAGCACTACAGGGAGCTCTGGAAACACCATATATTTT; CDR3 protein: CASTTGSSGNTIYF
clone size: NA; J gene: TRBJ2-7; V gene: TRBV5-1; D gene: NA; CDR3 DNA: TGCGCCAGCGGCCCAGGGAGCTCCTACGAGCAGTACTTC; CDR3 protein: CASGPGSSYEQYF
clone size: NA; J gene: TRBJ2-5; V gene: TRBV5-1; D gene: TRBD1; CDR3 DNA: TGCGCCAGCAGCTTGGGTTCCCCGGGACAGGGTTTTCTAGAGACCCAGTACTTC; CDR3 protein: CASSLGSPGQGFLETQYF
clone size: NA; J gene: TRBJ2-3; V gene: TRBV12-5; D gene: TRBD2; CDR3 DNA: TGTGCTAGTGGTTTGGTGGGGCTAGCGGGACACACAGATACGCAGTATTTT; CDR3 protein: CASGLVGLAGHTDTQYF
clone size: NA; J gene: TRBJ2-7; V gene: TRBV6-1; D gene: TRBD2; CDR3 DNA: TGTGCCAGCAGTATGGGACTAGCGGCGTCCTACGAGCAGTACTTC; CDR3 protein: CASSMGLAASYEQYF
clone size: NA; J gene: TRBJ2-2; V gene: TRBV7-2; D gene: NA; CDR3 DNA: TGTGCCAGCAGCTTATCGGGACCACAGACGCTGTTTTTT; CDR3 protein: CASSLSGPQTLFF
clone size: NA; J gene: TRBJ1-3; V gene: TRBV7-2; D gene: NA; CDR3 DNA: TGTGCCAGCAGCTTAAGTTATTCCTCTGGAAACACCATATATTTT; CDR3 protein: CASSLSYSSGNTIYF
clone size: NA; J gene: TRBJ2-1; V gene: TRBV7-3; D gene: NA; CDR3 DNA: TGTGCCAGCAGCTTCGGCGCGGGACCTCCTCGCAATGAGCAGTTCTTC; CDR3 protein: CASSFGAGPPRNEQFF
clone size: NA; J gene: TRBJ2-3; V gene: TRBV18; D gene: TRBD2; CDR3 DNA: TGTGCCAGCTCACCAGGGGGGGTCGGCACAGATACGCAGTATTTT; CDR3 protein: CASSPGGVGTDTQYF
clone size: NA; J gene: TRBJ2-7; V gene: TRBV10-3; D gene: TRBD2; CDR3 DNA: TGTGCCATCAGTGAGGCAAACACCGGGACTAGCGGGAGCTACGAGCAGTACTTC; CDR3 protein: CAISEANTGTSGSYEQYF
clone size: NA; J gene: TRBJ2-2; V gene: TRBV27; D gene: TRBD2; CDR3 DNA: TGTGCCACCGCGCGACTAGCGGGAGACACCGGGGAGCTGTTTTTT; CDR3 protein: CATARLAGDTGELFF
clone size: NA; J gene: TRBJ2-3; V gene: TRBV6-6; D gene: NA; CDR3 DNA: TGTGCCAGCAGTTACTCGATGTCCGGGTATACGCAGTATTTT; CDR3 protein: CASSYSMSGYTQYF
clone size: few; J gene: TRBJ1-3; V gene: TRBV14; D gene: NA; CDR3 DNA: TGTGCCAGCAGCCAAGACAGGGGAAACACCATATATTTT; CDR3 protein: CASSQDRGNTIYF
clone size: NA; J gene: TRBJ1-1; V gene: TRBV2; D gene: TRBD1; CDR3 DNA: TGTGCCAGCAGTACAGACAGGGGGAGGACTGAAGCTTTCTTT; CDR3 protein: CASSTDRGRTEAFF
clone size: NA; J gene: TRBJ2-1; V gene: TRBV18; D gene: NA; CDR3 DNA: TGTGCCAGCTCACCACCGACAGTAACCTACAATGAGCAGTTCTTC; CDR3 protein: CASSPPTVTYNEQFF
clone size: NA; J gene: TRBJ2-3; V gene: TRBV2; D gene: TRBD2; CDR3 DNA: TGTGCCAGCATTAGCGGGAGGAGCACAGATACGCAGTATTTT; CDR3 protein: CASISGRSTDTQYF
clone size: NA; J gene: TRBJ1-2; V gene: TRBV15; D gene: TRBD1; CDR3 DNA: TGTGCCACCAGCAGAGTTAGGGACAGCTATGGCTACACCTTC; CDR3 protein: CATSRVRDSYGYTF
clone size: NA; J gene: TRBJ2-7; V gene: TRBV7-2; D gene: NA; CDR3 DNA: TGTGCCAGCAGCTGGCGGGACGGAACCTACGAGCAGTACTTC; CDR3 protein: CASSWRDGTYEQYF
clone size: NA; J gene: TRBJ2-3; V gene: TRBV9; D gene: NA; CDR3 DNA: TGTGCCAGCAGCACCTACCATTACCCCGTTCCAGATACGCAGTATTTT; CDR3 protein: CASSTYHYPVPDTQYF